This passage covers 27 T cell receptor beta chains from one sample sequenced in a study of T cells in women clearing cervical HPV infection. Using immunoSEQ multiplex PCR, the repertoire was profiled, and TCRdb retains in-frame clones only, with some absent. The repertoire shows 25,000 to 35,000 clones; the top ten hold more than 4%. Sequenced sample: blood buffy coat. Receptors originate from a woman between 18 and 70 years old with a cervical HPV16 infection that either progressed to CIN3+ or cleared (not recorded which).

As to this clone: The read ends 3 residues before the CDR3 terminus; that terminus is restored from the germline J gene. V gene TRBV28 combines with J gene TRBJ2-1; 11 bases are a match to TRBD1. After removal of 0 bases from V and 8 bases from J, the junction contained 3 bases not matched to a gene. CDR3 length: 15 residues. Germline loops: CDR1 MDHEN, CDR2 SYDVKM. CDR3 DNA, as far as it was read: TGTGCCAGCAGTTTATGGGGGACAGGGGGTTATGAG. This encodes CASSLWGTGGYE. In full, the CDR3 reads CASSLWGTGGYEQFF.

With regard to this clone: The CDR3 is cut off 3 residues early in the read; its end comes from the germline J gene. V is TRBV20-1 and J is TRBJ1-2; 10 positions agree with TRBD1. In germline, CDR1 is DFQATT, CDR2 SNEGSKA (reference sequence). The CDR3 contains 13 residues. The CDR3 is CSARNGQGGGYTF. The part of the CDR3 DNA that was read is TGCAGTGCTAGAAACGGACAGGGGGGCGGC.

About this clone: The read halts 3 residues ahead of the CDR3 end, with the missing end drawn from the germline J gene. V and J are TRBV20-1 and TRBJ2-4, with 10 nucleotides matching TRBD1. The CDR3 covers 14 residues. V dropped 6 bases and J dropped 3; count of bases not matched to a gene: 5. Germline loops: CDR1 DFQATT, CDR2 SNEGSKA (reference sequence). The sequenced part of the CDR3 DNA is TGCAGTGCCCCGAGGACAGGGGGCAAAAACATT. Protein: CSAPRTGGKNI. The full CDR3 protein reads CSAPRTGGKNIQYF.

Details on this clone: The read finishes 3 residues shy of the CDR3 end, and the germline J gene is used to complete it. V is TRBV5-4 and J is TRBJ2-7, with TRBD2 identical over 11 bases. V trimming: 3 bases; J trimming: 2 bases; junction bases outside the gene matches: 4. CDR1 is SGHNT and CDR2 is YYREEE in the germline V gene (reference sequence). This CDR3 spans 15 amino acids. CDR3 in amino acids: CASSWGLAETYEQYF. The DNA read from the CDR3 is TGTGCCAGCAGCTGGGGACTAGCGGAAACCTACGAG. The full variable domain, in which reference TRBV5-4 and TRBJ2-7 provide the parts outside the CDR3, is ETGVTQSPTHLIKTRGQQVTLRCSSQSGHNTVSWYQQALGQGPQFIFQYYREEENGRGNFPPRFSGLQFPNYSSELNVNALELDDSALYLCASSWGLAETYEQYFGPGTRLTVT.

Concerning this clone: From the germline J gene comes the end of the CDR3, since the read stops 3 residues before it. The rearrangement uses TRBV5-6 and TRBJ2-7, with D tentatively TRBD2 (5 bases). The V gene's germline CDR1 is SGHDT and CDR2 YYEEEE. V lost 5 bases and J lost 3, with 9 bases in between. The CDR3 is made up of 12 amino acids. The CDR3 DNA, read in part, is TGTGCCAGCAGTGCGGGCAGCTACGAG. This gives the protein CASSAGSYE. The whole CDR3 sequence reads CASSAGSYEQYF. The full variable domain, completed using reference TRBV5-6 and TRBJ2-7, is DAGVTQSPTHLIKTRGQQVTLRCSPKSGHDTVSWYQQALGQGPQFIFQYYEEEERQRGNFPDRFSGHQFPNYSSELNVNALLLGDSALYLCASSAGSYEQYFGPGTRLTVT.

As to this clone: The read ends 3 residues early relative to the CDR3; the germline J gene fills the gap. The V call is TRBV19, the J call TRBJ2-2; D not certain. Germline V gene sequence: CDR1 LNHDA, CDR2 SQIVND (reference sequence). The V end lost 5 bases, the J end lost 6 bases, and 16 bases lay between the germline ends. CDR3 size: 15 residues. This chain's CDR3 is CASSPTSSGAGELFF. The DNA read from the CDR3 is TGTGCCAGTAGTCCTACCTCCTCGGGTGCCGGGGAG.

For this clone: With the read ending 3 residues before the CDR3 end, the germline J gene is used to fill in that end. The genes are TRBV5-1 and TRBJ2-1; a weak D match, TRBD1 (7 bases). The CDR3 is 16 amino acids. CDR1 is SGHRS, CDR2 YFSETQ, per germline. V was cut by 4 bases and J by 3 bases, with 17 bases left in between. CDR3 bases read: TGCGCCAGCAGCCTGGGCGGGACAGAGCTCTACAATGAG. The encoded protein is CASSLGGTELYNE. The whole CDR3 reads CASSLGGTELYNEQFF.

A remark on this clone: The CDR3 end is not reached by the read, which stops 3 residues before it; the germline J gene fills it in. The chain employs TRBV7-9 and TRBJ2-3, with 11 bases identical to TRBD2. Germline V gene data show CDR1 as SEHNR and CDR2 as FQNEAQ (reference sequence). V was clipped by 8 bases and J by 8 bases; unmatched bases: 6. The CDR3 totals 13 residues. The chain's CDR3 is CASVGTSGGTQYF. The CDR3 DNA, read in part, is TGTGCCAGCGTTGGGACTAGCGGTGGTACG.

A note on this clone: The read ends 3 residues early relative to the CDR3; the germline J gene fills the gap. The chain carries TRBV2 and TRBJ1-6; D is uncertain. Germline V CDR1 and CDR2: SNHLY, FYNNEI. The CDR3 is 15 amino acids. Trimming took off 6 bases at V and 5 bases at J, with 14 bases between the two ends. Partial CDR3 DNA: TGTGCCAGCAGGGCTAGGTCCGTGGATAATTCACCC. Translated: CASRARSVDNSP. The whole CDR3 sequence is CASRARSVDNSPLHF.

For this clone: The sequenced fragment ends 3 residues before the CDR3 boundary, so the rest is inferred from the germline J gene. The V gene is TRBV6-2 or TRBV6-3, the J gene TRBJ2-4; a possible D gene is TRBD1 (7 bases). Germline V gives CDR1 MNHEY, CDR2 SVGEGT. This CDR3 comprises 14 residues. The V and J ends lost 8 bases and 5 bases respectively, with 16 bases between them. CDR3 bases read: TGTGCCAGCCAGGGCGGGACAGCGGAAAACATT. Translating it yields CASQGGTAENI. The whole CDR3 protein reads CASQGGTAENIQYF.

This CDR3 reads CASSWPGLRYGYTF. Incomplete CDR3 DNA: TGTGCCAGCAGTTGGCCGGGACTGCGCTATGGC. The V call is TRBV6-2 or TRBV6-3, the J call TRBJ1-2, with D possibly matching TRBD1 (5 bases). The CDR3 goes on 3 residues after the read ends, and that part is filled in from the germline J gene. The CDR3 is made up of 14 amino acids. V lost 4 bases and J 4 bases, leaving 13 bases between the germline ends. Germline assignment: CDR1 MNHEY and CDR2 SVGEGT.

Here the CDR3 reads CATSDSQGAYEQYF. Incomplete CDR3 DNA: TGTGCCACCAGTGATTCACAGGGCGCCTACGAG. The V and J genes are TRBV24-1 and TRBJ2-7; possibly TRBD1 for D (6 bases). The read finishes 3 residues shy of the CDR3 end, and the germline J gene is used to complete it. Germline values: CDR1 KGHDR, CDR2 SFDVKD. Trimming took 2 bases from V and 2 from J, leaving 9 bases between them. There are 14 residues in the CDR3.

The CDR3 bases that were read are TGCGCCAGCAGCTTGGAGCGGGGCACTGAA. This gives the protein CASSLERGTE. The whole CDR3 sequence is CASSLERGTEAFF. This chain uses TRBV5-1 with TRBJ1-1; D unresolved. Read coverage stops 3 residues before the CDR3 terminus; the germline J gene supplies the remainder. Trimming removed 0 bases from V and 4 bases from J, with 7 bases in between. The CDR3 has 13 amino acids. Germline CDR1 and CDR2: SGHRS and YFSETQ. The whole variable domain, remainder taken from reference TRBV5-1 and TRBJ1-1, is KAGVTQTPRYLIKTRGQQVTLSCSPISGHRSVSWYQQTPGQGLQFLFEYFSETQRNKGNFPGRFSGRQFSNSRSEMNVSTLELGDSALYLCASSLERGTEAFFGQGTRLTVV.

As regards this clone: The CDR3 end lies 3 residues beyond the end of the read and is filled in from the germline J gene. The chain combines TRBV5-1 with TRBJ2-7; D is perhaps TRBD1 (5 bases). Between the trimmed V and J ends, which lost 1 base and 3 bases, there was a span of 8 bases. CDR1 and CDR2 from the germline V gene are SGHRS and YFSETQ. The CDR3 length is 13 residues. CDR3 in amino acids: CASSLPDSYEQYF. The sequenced CDR3 bases are TGCGCCAGCAGCTTGCCCGACAGCTACGAG.

In regard to this clone: The read finishes 3 residues shy of the CDR3 end, and the germline J gene is used to complete it. The J gene is TRBJ1-2, the V gene TRBV5-4; TRBD1 is a possible D gene (6 bases). In germline, CDR1 is SGHNT, CDR2 YYREEE (reference sequence). This CDR3 is built from 12 residues. V lost 0 bases and J lost 6, with 6 bases in between. CDR3 DNA (partial): TGTGCCAGCAGCTTGGCAGGGGATGGC. It is translated as CASSLAGDG. The whole CDR3 sequence is CASSLAGDGYTF.

As regards this clone: Read data end 3 residues before the CDR3 end; the end is taken from the germline J gene. The chain employs TRBV10-3 and TRBJ2-3, with 8 positions matching TRBD1. The germline gives CDR1 ENHRY, CDR2 SYGVKD. Trimming removed 5 bases from V and 8 bases from J; junction bases left unmatched: 9. This CDR3 contains 14 residues. The CDR3 here is CAISLTGDSFTQYF. CDR3 DNA (partial): TGTGCCATCAGTTTGACAGGGGATTCGTTTACG.

In regard to this clone: The read ends 3 residues early relative to the CDR3; the germline J gene fills the gap. The chain uses TRBV7-9 and TRBJ1-6, with 9 nucleotides matching TRBD1. J was trimmed by 10 bases and V by 6 bases; bases with no gene match: 7. Germline loops: CDR1 SEHNR, CDR2 FQNEAQ (reference sequence). The CDR3 extends over 14 amino acids. Partial CDR3 DNA: TGTGCCAGCAGTTTCGACAGGGGGGGATCACCC. Its protein product is CASSFDRGGSP. The entire CDR3 sequence reads CASSFDRGGSPLHF.

As to this clone: Read data end 3 residues before the CDR3 end; the end is taken from the germline J gene. The rearrangement joins TRBV10-2 to TRBJ2-2; 9 bases align to TRBD1. The ends lost 7 bases at V and 5 bases at J; junction bases unmatched: 5. Per germline, CDR1 WSHSY and CDR2 SAAADI. This CDR3 has 14 amino acids. The CDR3 bases that were read are TGCGCCAGCAAGGAACAGGGGGCTACCGGGGAG. As protein: CASKEQGATGE. The whole CDR3 region reads CASKEQGATGELFF.

Notes on this clone: The observed sequence ends 3 residues before the CDR3 terminus, with the missing tail filled in from the germline J gene. The chain carries TRBV7-9 and TRBJ2-1; the D is unclear. From germline, CDR1 is SEHNR and CDR2 FQNEAQ (reference sequence). Trimming pared 0 bases from V and 9 bases from J, leaving 6 bases between. CDR3 length equals 12 residues. The CDR3 loop is CASSLAAGEQFF. Partial CDR3 DNA: TGTGCCAGCAGCTTAGCGGCTGGTGAG.

Details on this clone: The sequenced fragment ends 3 residues before the CDR3 boundary, so the rest is inferred from the germline J gene. V usage is TRBV7-9 and J usage is TRBJ1-3; D uncertain. The CDR3 loop spans 15 amino acids. From germline, CDR1 is SEHNR and CDR2 FQNEAQ (reference sequence). The V and J ends lost 6 bases and 0 bases respectively, with 12 bases between them. CDR3 bases read: TGTGCCAGCAGTACGAGTACATCCTCTGGAAACACC. Protein sequence: CASSTSTSSGNT. Given in full, the CDR3 is CASSTSTSSGNTIYF.

With regard to this clone: The read halts 3 residues ahead of the CDR3 end, with the missing end drawn from the germline J gene. This chain uses TRBV11-1 with TRBJ2-5; 10 bases align to TRBD1. V trimming: 1 base; J trimming: 5 bases; junction bases outside the gene matches: 4. The CDR3 runs to 15 residues. Germline assignment: CDR1 SGHAT and CDR2 FQDESV (reference sequence). CDR3 sequence: CASSLDDRGPETQYF. Partial CDR3 DNA: TGTGCCAGCAGCTTAGATGACAGGGGGCCGGAGACC.

A word on this clone: Sequencing ends 3 residues short of the CDR3 end; the germline J gene provides the rest. J is TRBJ2-7 and V is TRBV7-9; D possibly corresponds to TRBD1 (5 bases). The V end lost 6 bases, the J end lost 1 base, and 13 bases lay between the germline ends. This CDR3 contains 14 residues. Germline loops: CDR1 SEHNR, CDR2 FQNEAQ (reference sequence). The CDR3 protein is CASRDLGQSYEQYF. Partial CDR3 DNA: TGTGCCAGCAGGGATCTGGGGCAGTCCTACGAG.

For this clone: The DNA ends 3 residues before the CDR3 does, and the rest of the CDR3 is filled in from the germline J gene. J is TRBJ2-1 and V is TRBV5-4, with D unresolved. CDR3 length: 13 amino acids. V was pared by 2 bases and J by 6 bases, with 9 bases between. Germline V lookup: CDR1 SGHNT, CDR2 YYREEE (reference sequence). The sequenced CDR3 bases are TGTGCCAGCAGCTTAGGGCCGCTCAATGAG. Amino acids: CASSLGPLNE. The CDR3 as a whole reads CASSLGPLNEQFF.

Regarding this clone: The read stops 3 residues short of the end of the CDR3; the missing end is completed from the germline J gene. The rearrangement uses TRBV14 and TRBJ2-3; 10 positions match TRBD2. Losses at the gene ends were 2 bases for V and 2 bases for J; bases not matched to a gene: 7. CDR3 length equals 17 residues. Germline CDR1 and CDR2: SGHDN and FVKESK. CDR3 DNA, as far as it was read: TGTGCCAGCAGCCAATTAGCCGGGACTAGCGTCACAGATACG. This encodes CASSQLAGTSVTDT. The full CDR3 sequence reads CASSQLAGTSVTDTQYF.

As regards this clone: The CDR3 end lies 3 residues beyond the end of the read and is filled in from the germline J gene. The chain joins TRBV18 to TRBJ1-1; 10 bases are shared with TRBD1. After removal of 3 bases from V and 5 bases from J, the junction contained 3 bases not matched to a gene. Germline CDR1 KGHSH, CDR2 LQKENI. This CDR3 is 14 amino acids long. CDR3 in amino acids: CASSPGQGRTEAFF. CDR3 DNA, as far as it was read: TGTGCCAGCTCACCGGGACAGGGGAGAACTGAA.

On this clone itself: The read gets to within 3 residues of the CDR3 end, and the germline J gene fills in the rest. V gene TRBV20-1 combines with J gene TRBJ1-1; D remains unclear. The CDR3 length is 10 residues. V lost 4 bases, J lost 7 bases, and 7 bases lay in between. CDR1 is DFQATT and CDR2 is SNEGSKA in the germline V gene (reference sequence). The CDR3 bases that were read are TGCAGTGCTAATGGACTTGAA. This gives the protein CSANGLE. In full, the CDR3 is CSANGLEAFF.

On this clone: The CDR3 extends 3 residues past the end of the read, so its final part is completed from the germline J gene. The chain has TRBV20-1 and TRBJ2-7; 8 bases are shared with TRBD1. The junction had 6 bases not matched to a gene; V was cut back by 5 bases and J by 0 bases. This CDR3 has 14 amino acids. Germline CDR1 is DFQATT and CDR2 is SNEGSKA (reference sequence). The CDR3 here is CSAVRDRNSYEQYF. The sequenced part of the CDR3 DNA is TGCAGTGCTGTCCGGGACAGGAACTCCTACGAG.